The TCR beta chain described here comes from a study of a mutant IDH1 vaccine in newly diagnosed glioma. About the study: Pretreatment consisted of radiotherapy, temozolomide, or both, with most receiving both. General observations from the study: Of all patients, 93.3% showed vaccine-induced immune responses. Top peripheral T cell clonotype shifts appeared unrelated to pseudoprogression.

This clone was seen more than once but under ten times. Antigen specificity is unknown. Germline V gene lookup returns CDR1 GTSNPN and CDR2 SVGIG (reference sequence). V lost 4 bases and J lost 2, with 14 bases in between. The length of the CDR3 is 14 residues. Clones were sequenced by immunoSEQ multiplex PCR, and TCRdb holds only the in-frame ones, with some missing. The repertoire holds about 21,000 clones, 70% to 90% seen once, with 5.4% in the top ten. As to time point: baseline, week 1 (first vaccination visit). Treatment in this sample: pre-vaccination baseline after standard-of-care therapy. The study enrolled donors with new WHO grade 3 or 4 IDH1-mutant, ATRX-lost astrocytomas.

Sample: PBMCs, taken from a glioma patient treated with radiotherapy, temozolomide or both. The source is a man aged 40-49 years with glioma. The J gene is TRBJ1-2, the V gene TRBV30; D perhaps matches TRBD1 (6 bases). CDR3 nucleotide sequence: TGTGCCTGGAATCGGGTCCAGGGGAACTATGGCTACACCTTC. Its translation is CAWNRVQGNYGYTF.